The subject of this entry is one T cell receptor beta chain. Germline CDR1 is MGHRA and CDR2 is YSYEKL. Trimming stripped 0 bases from V and 4 bases from J, with 12 bases between. CDR3 length: 16 residues. Enrolled through a virtual design, the participants were between 18 and 89 years of age and came from 24 US areas. Generated by immunoSEQ multiplex PCR, the TCRdb table keeps only in-frame clones and is missing some. The data contain hundreds of thousands of clones, 85% of them singletons. The sample is drawn from a study of blood T cell repertoires in COVID-19. Material: PBMCs or T cells enriched from blood (not recorded which). V gene TRBV4-1 combines with J gene TRBJ1-4, with TRBD1 as a possible D gene (5 bases). This receptor was identified in a woman aged 25 to 39 who had been exposed to COVID-19. The CDR3 loop reads CASSQEFRQGNEKLFF. CDR3 coding DNA: TGCGCCAGCAGCCAAGAATTCAGGCAGGGTAATGAAAAACTGTTTTTT.